This T cell receptor beta chain was recovered during a study of tumor and adjacent non-tumor tissue in lung cancer. Study overall: On average, productive TCRbeta reads reached about 4 million per sample. General study points: Significantly higher TCR diversity was found in tumor than normal lung.

The library came from three nested PCR rounds adapted from ARM-PCR protocols. TCRdb recomputed calls from the multiplex PCR reads with MiXCR, one row per CDR3 protein. Found here are under 150,000 distinct CDR3 sequences, around 61% of them singletons; the top ten hold around a sixth. This CDR3 contains 16 residues. The germline V gene encodes CDR1 SGHAT and CDR2 FQNNGV. In regard to this clonotype: Antigen: not known. The junction shows a germline mismatch at one end, possibly a read error.

No cell sorting was done before RNA was extracted from the tissue. The source is a man aged 55-75 years with small cell lung cancer. Material: lung tumor tissue. The J gene is TRBJ2-3, the V gene TRBV11-2; possibly TRBD1 or TRBD2 for D (6 bases each). The CDR3 nucleotides are TGTGCCAGCAGCTCAACCCTAGGAGGGGGAGCAGATACGCAGTATTTC. As protein: CASSSTLGGGADTQYF.